The rows below give T cell receptor beta chains drawn from one sample of a study of T cell repertoires and HLA-DP antigens. The antigens these receptors bind are not known. Some clones are missing from TCRdb's copy, which holds only in-frame ones; the method was immunoSEQ multiplex PCR. Altogether about 89,000 clones are present, roughly 86% being singletons, with the ten largest covering 1.7%. Sequences were obtained from CD4+ T cells from PBMCs. The receptors stem from a man aged 45-60 years in good health and CMV-seronegative. Both conserved end residues are part of each CDR3. D genes are given only for firm matches. Only some rows state a clone size, as once, few, many or a class for expanded clones.

cdr3_nt cdr3_aa j_call d_call clone_size v_call
TGTGCCAGCAGACGACAGGAGACTAACACCGGGGAGCTGTTTTTT CASRRQETNTGELFF TRBJ2-2 NA NA TRBV2
TGTGCCACCAGCAGAGCAGGACAGGGGGTAACTGAAGCTTTCTTT CATSRAGQGVTEAFF TRBJ1-1 TRBD1 NA TRBV15
TGTGCCAGCAGCCAAGGTAACGGTCGATGGGACACCGGGGAGCTGTTTTTT CASSQGNGRWDTGELFF TRBJ2-2 NA NA TRBV4-2
TGTGCCAGCAGGGGCGCGAACTACGAGCAGTACTTC CASRGANYEQYF TRBJ2-7 NA NA TRBV9
TGCGCCAGCAGCCAAGGCTTGGGACTAGCGGGAACTCTAGCCAAAAACATTCAGTACTTC CASSQGLGLAGTLAKNIQYF TRBJ2-4 TRBD2 NA TRBV4-3
TGTGCCAGCTCACTTCCCGGGACAGGGGCCACCGGGGAGCTGTTTTTT CASSLPGTGATGELFF TRBJ2-2 TRBD1 NA TRBV18
TGTGCCAGCCACCTATCGGGGTTCAATGAGCAGTTCTTC CASHLSGFNEQFF TRBJ2-1 NA NA TRBV18
TGTGCCAGCAGGCGTTCAGGGGGGGTCTACGAGCAGTACTTC CASRRSGGVYEQYF TRBJ2-7 NA NA TRBV27
TGTGCCAGCAGACCGGGACAGACGAACACCGGGGAGCTGTTTTTT CASRPGQTNTGELFF TRBJ2-2 TRBD1 NA TRBV27
TGTGCCAGTAGTATGGGTGTCAGTAGCAATCAGCCCCAGCATTTT CASSMGVSSNQPQHF TRBJ1-5 NA NA TRBV19
TGTGCCAGCAGCCGGGACAGGGTTTCCGCCGGGGAGCTGTTTTTT CASSRDRVSAGELFF TRBJ2-2 TRBD1 NA TRBV2
TGTGCCAGCTCGCCCCCCGGGACAGGGGGTACCCACGAGCAGTACTTC CASSPPGTGGTHEQYF TRBJ2-7 TRBD1 NA TRBV5-4
TGTGCCAGTAGACTCAGCGCAGGGGCAACTAATGAAAAACTGTTTTTT CASRLSAGATNEKLFF TRBJ1-4 NA NA TRBV19
TGTGCCAGCAGCGTACCACGTCCTGGCTACACCTTC CASSVPRPGYTF TRBJ1-2 NA few TRBV9
TGTGCCAGCAGCTTCACACAGAACACTGAAGCTTTCTTT CASSFTQNTEAFF TRBJ1-1 NA NA TRBV11-3
TGTGCCAGCAGCAGACTAGCGGGGGTCCAAGAGACCCAGTACTTC CASSRLAGVQETQYF TRBJ2-5 TRBD2 NA TRBV7-2
TGTGCCAGCAGTGACATCTACGAGCAGTACTTC CASSDIYEQYF TRBJ2-7 NA NA TRBV25-1
TGTGCCAGCAGCTTGGCCAGGGCTGAAGCTTTCTTT CASSLARAEAFF TRBJ1-1 NA NA TRBV5-4
TGTGCCAGCAGTTATGATCGGACTAGCAATCAGCCCCAGCATTTT CASSYDRTSNQPQHF TRBJ1-5 NA NA TRBV6-5
TGTGCTACCAGGACTGGAGGAAGTGAAAAACTGTTTTTT CATRTGGSEKLFF TRBJ1-4 NA NA TRBV12-5
TGTGCCAGCAGCCAAGAATCGACAATCGGGGAGCAGTACTTC CASSQESTIGEQYF TRBJ2-7 NA NA TRBV14
TGTGCCTGGAGTGGTGTTCAGGGGATGGACACTGAAGCTTTCTTT CAWSGVQGMDTEAFF TRBJ1-1 NA NA TRBV30
TGCGCCAGTTGGGACAGAATGAACACTGAAGCTTTCTTT CASWDRMNTEAFF TRBJ1-1 TRBD1 few TRBV5-1
TGTGCCAGCAGCCTAGCGGGGGTAGTGTACGAGCAGTACTTC CASSLAGVVYEQYF TRBJ2-7 TRBD2 NA TRBV7-9
TGCGCCAGCAGCTTGTTAGCGGGAGGACAAGGTACGCAGTATTTT CASSLLAGGQGTQYF TRBJ2-3 TRBD2 NA TRBV5-1
TGTGCCTGGGGACACCACACGAACTATGGCTACACCTTC CAWGHHTNYGYTF TRBJ1-2 NA NA TRBV30
TGCGCCAGCAGCCAAGTGACAGGGAAAGAGATATATACGCAGTATTTT CASSQVTGKEIYTQYF TRBJ2-3 TRBD1 NA TRBV4-1
TGTGCCAGCTTGCAGGGTGGCGATAGGAATGAAAAACTGTTTTTT CASLQGGDRNEKLFF TRBJ1-4 NA NA TRBV28
TGTGCCAGCAGCTCCCGGGCGGGACCGGCCTACGAGCAGTACTTC CASSSRAGPAYEQYF TRBJ2-7 NA once TRBV7-2
TGTGCCAGCAGTGAAGCTCGCCCTGGAAACACCATATATTTT CASSEARPGNTIYF TRBJ1-3 NA NA TRBV6-1
TGTGCCAGCAGTGAAGGTTTAGGGTGGGCAGGCGGTAACTATGGCTACACCTTC CASSEGLGWAGGNYGYTF TRBJ1-2 NA NA TRBV6-1
TGTGCCAGCAGTTCCTTGGACAGGCCCCATCAGCCCCAGCATTTT CASSSLDRPHQPQHF TRBJ1-5 TRBD1 NA TRBV27
TGTGCCAGCAGCAGAGATAGCAATCAGCCCCAGCATTTT CASSRDSNQPQHF TRBJ1-5 NA NA TRBV28
TGTGCCAGCAGTAGAGCAGGAGGCACCGGGGAGCTGTTTTTT CASSRAGGTGELFF TRBJ2-2 NA few TRBV2
TGTGCCAGCAGTCCTGACATTAATGAGCAGTTCTTC CASSPDINEQFF TRBJ2-1 NA NA TRBV6-5
TGTGCCAGCAGCTTGGAGGTGACAGGGCTTTCTGAAGCTTTCTTT CASSLEVTGLSEAFF TRBJ1-1 TRBD1 NA TRBV5-4
TGTGCCAGCAGCGTAGATGGGATCTCTGGAAACACCATATATTTT CASSVDGISGNTIYF TRBJ1-3 NA NA TRBV9
TGTGCCAGCAGCTCTAGCGAAGGAGCTACGTTCTACGAGCAGTACTTC CASSSSEGATFYEQYF TRBJ2-7 NA NA TRBV7-8
TGTGTCAGCAGTTCAGGGAGTTCAGGGGTTGGCTACACCTTC CVSSSGSSGVGYTF TRBJ1-2 NA NA TRBV28
TGTGCCAGCACCCTAGGGAGCGGGGGGCTCAATGAGCAGTTCTTC CASTLGSGGLNEQFF TRBJ2-1 TRBD2 NA TRBV7-9
TGTGCCAGCAGCGCCGGGACGCCGAACACCGGGGAGCTGTTTTTT CASSAGTPNTGELFF TRBJ2-2 NA once TRBV11-3
TGCGCCAGCAGCCCGGGACTGACTAATGAAAAACTGTTTTTT CASSPGLTNEKLFF TRBJ1-4 NA NA TRBV5-1
TGTGCCAGCAGGGAATTCGAGACCCAGTACTTC CASREFETQYF TRBJ2-5 NA NA TRBV11-2
TGCGCCAGCAGCCAAACGACAGGGGAAGCTAACTATGGCTACACCTTC CASSQTTGEANYGYTF TRBJ1-2 TRBD1 few TRBV4-1